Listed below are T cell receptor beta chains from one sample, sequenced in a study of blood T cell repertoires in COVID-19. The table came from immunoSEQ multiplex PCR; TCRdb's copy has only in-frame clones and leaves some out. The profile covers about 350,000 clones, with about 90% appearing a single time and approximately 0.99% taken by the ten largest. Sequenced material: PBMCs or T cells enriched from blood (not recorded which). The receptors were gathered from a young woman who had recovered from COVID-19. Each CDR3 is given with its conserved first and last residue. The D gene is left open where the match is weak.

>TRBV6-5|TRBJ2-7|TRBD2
CASGPGGAGEQYF
TGTGCCAGCGGCCCCGGGGGGGCTGGCGAGCAGTACTTC
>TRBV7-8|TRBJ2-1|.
CASSLVLRGNEQFF
TGTGCCAGCAGCTTAGTGTTGCGGGGCAATGAGCAGTTCTTC
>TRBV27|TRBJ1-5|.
CASSLWGRSNQPQHF
TGTGCCAGCAGTTTATGGGGCCGGAGCAATCAGCCCCAGCATTTT
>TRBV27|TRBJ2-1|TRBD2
CASSPSGTSGYNEQFF
TGTGCCAGCAGTCCTTCCGGGACTAGCGGATACAATGAGCAGTTCTTC
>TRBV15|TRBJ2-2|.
CATSSEYSRGELFF
TGTGCCACCAGCAGCGAGTATTCTCGGGGGGAGCTGTTTTTT
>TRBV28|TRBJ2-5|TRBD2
CASSARTSGETQYF
TGTGCCAGCAGTGCAAGGACTAGCGGGGAGACCCAGTACTTC
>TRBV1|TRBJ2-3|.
CTSSPYQLAGGNNSTDTQYF
TGCACCAGCAGCCCCTACCAATTAGCGGGGGGGAACAACAGCACAGATACGCAGTATTTT
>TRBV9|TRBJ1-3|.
CASSALQGGSGNTIYF
TGTGCCAGCAGCGCCTTACAGGGTGGCTCTGGAAACACCATATATTTT
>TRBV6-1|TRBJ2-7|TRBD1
CASSENGQGVSYEQYF
TGTGCCAGCAGTGAAAATGGACAGGGGGTGTCCTACGAGCAGTACTTC
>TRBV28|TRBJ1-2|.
CASGKPLPGYGYTF
TGTGCCAGCGGAAAGCCATTACCGGGGTATGGCTACACCTTC
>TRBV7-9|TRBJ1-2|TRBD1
CASSLAGGQVFTF
TGTGCCAGCAGCTTAGCGGGGGGACAGGTATTCACCTTC
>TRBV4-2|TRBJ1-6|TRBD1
CASSQAPTGSYNSPLHF
TGTGCCAGCAGCCAAGCTCCGACAGGGTCCTATAATTCACCCCTCCACTTT
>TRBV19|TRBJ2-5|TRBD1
CASSLGQALQETQYF
TGTGCCAGTAGTCTCGGACAGGCCCTCCAAGAGACCCAGTACTTC
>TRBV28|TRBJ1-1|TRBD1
CASSLRTGLNTEAFF
TGTGCCAGCAGTTTACGGACAGGGCTGAACACTGAAGCTTTCTTT
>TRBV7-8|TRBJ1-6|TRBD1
CASSLDSRGRGSPLHF
TGTGCCAGCAGCTTAGACTCCAGGGGGCGCGGGTCACCCCTCCACTTT
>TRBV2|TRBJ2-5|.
CASSDSQAEETQYF
TGTGCCAGCAGTGACTCACAGGCAGAAGAGACCCAGTACTTC